This record concerns one TCR beta chain sequence. Produced via immunoSEQ multiplex PCR; TCRdb's table is partial and in-frame only. The sample lists more than 80,000 clones; about 91% were seen once. V dropped 1 base and J dropped 5; count of bases not matched to a gene: 12. Germline CDR1 reads MDHEN; CDR2 reads SYDVKM. There are 19 residues in the CDR3. The data are from a study of identifying expanded T cells in peripheral blood. J is TRBJ1-5 and V is TRBV28, with 12 bases aligning to TRBD1. This TCR was recovered from a person aged 18 to 75 in good health. Input material: blood. For the CDR3, the DNA is TGTGCCAGCAGTTTATTAGTTTCCGGGACAGGGGGCTTCGATCAGCCCCAGCATTTT. Translation gives CASSLLVSGTGGFDQPQHF.